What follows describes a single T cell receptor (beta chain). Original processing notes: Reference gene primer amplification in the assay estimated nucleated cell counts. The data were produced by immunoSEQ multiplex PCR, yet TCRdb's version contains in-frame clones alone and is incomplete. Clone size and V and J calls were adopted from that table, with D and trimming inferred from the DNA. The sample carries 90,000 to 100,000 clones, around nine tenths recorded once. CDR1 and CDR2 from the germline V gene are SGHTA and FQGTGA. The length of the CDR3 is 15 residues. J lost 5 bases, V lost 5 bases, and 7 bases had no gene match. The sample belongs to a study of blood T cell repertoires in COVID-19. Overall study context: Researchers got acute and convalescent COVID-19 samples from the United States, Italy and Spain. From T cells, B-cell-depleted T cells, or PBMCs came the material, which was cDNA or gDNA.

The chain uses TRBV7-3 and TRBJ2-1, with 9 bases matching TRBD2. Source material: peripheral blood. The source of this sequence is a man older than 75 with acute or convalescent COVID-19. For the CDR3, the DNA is TGTGCCAGCAGCCTTAGCGGGAGAAGCAACAATGAGCAGTTCTTC. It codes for CASSLSGRSNNEQFF. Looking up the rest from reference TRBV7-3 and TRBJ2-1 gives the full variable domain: GAGVSQTPSNKVTEKGKYVELRCDPISGHTALYWYRQSLGQGPEFLIYFQGTGAADDSGLPNDRFFAVRPEGSVSTLKIQRTERGDSAVYLCASSLSGRSNNEQFFGPGTRLTVL.